Listed here is a single T cell receptor beta chain. Its specificity is not known. The protocol was immunoSEQ multiplex PCR, while the TCRdb copy is restricted to in-frame clones and leaves out a portion. The repertoire holds roughly 80,000 clones, around four fifths seen once, with about 1.8% in the top ten. These data are taken from a study of OX40 agonist ivuxolimab in advanced cancers. Background on the study: At doses from 0.01 to 10 mg/kg, patients were given intravenous ivuxolimab every 2 weeks. The study reported partial responses in three patients: one hepatocellular carcinoma, two cutaneous melanoma.

Study outcomes and limitations: In CD8+ T cells, expanded clones were on average more numerous than in CD4+. The antigens recognized by the expanded peripheral T cells, that is their antigen specificity, were not determined.

Germline V gene sequence: CDR1 MNHNS, CDR2 SASEGT. CDR3 size: 12 residues. With 6 bases clipped from V and 6 bases from J, the junction kept 1 base outside the gene matches. The TCR sequence derives from an adult with an advanced solid tumor such as melanoma, head and neck, liver or kidney cancer. This rearrangement joins TRBV6-1 to TRBJ1-2, with 10 bases fitting TRBD1. The sequences come from CD4+ or CD8+ T cells sorted from blood, collected in a trial of the OX40 agonist ivuxolimab. CDR3 protein: CASRGTGDGYTF. DNA for the CDR3: TGTGCCAGCAGAGGGACAGGGGATGGCTACACCTTC.